The 25 T cell receptor beta chains given below trace back to one sample, sequenced in a study of CD8+ T cells in alopecia areata (dated by TCRdb to the late 2010s). The method behind the library was the immunoSEQ multiplex PCR assay. To provide template for TCR sequencing, every sample had RNA extracted and reverse transcribed into cDNA. What TCRdb holds here is the immuneACCESS table cut down to in-frame rearrangements. Part of the clones is not present; checked against another copy, under half of the missing clones reflect an unresolved V gene, and the others are unexplained. This sample comprises around 110,000 clones, around 50% of them detected only once. 12% of the sample belongs to the ten largest clones. This specimen's time point label, interpreted: less than 30 weeks on oral tofacitinib. The sample's treatment or condition, from its label and the paper: oral pan-JAK inhibitor, 5-10 mg twice daily.

Source: CD8+ T cells sorted from blood, taken at week 24, from a patient treated with tofacitinib. The source of these receptors is a human donor with alopecia areata.

V gene TRBV6-5 combines with J gene TRBJ1-1; TRBD1 is a possible D gene (5 bases). Germline loops: CDR1 MNHEY, CDR2 SVGAGI. V was trimmed by 7 bases and J by 3 bases, leaving 15 bases between them. This CDR3 contains 14 residues. The chain's CDR3 is CASISGRGDTEAFF. The CDR3 DNA sequence: TGTGCCAGCATCTCAGGGAGGGGAGACACTGAAGCTTTCTTT.

This chain links TRBV10-3 with TRBJ2-3; D gene ambiguous. The CDR3 has 14 residues. The V gene lost 8 bases and the J gene lost 0 bases, with 12 bases spanning the gap. Germline V CDR1 and CDR2: ENHRY, SYGVKD. The DNA of the CDR3 is TGTGCCATCGCGGCTTTCACTAGCACAGATACGCAGTATTTT. Protein product: CAIAAFTSTDTQYF.

V is TRBV27 and J is TRBJ2-1; 8 bases fit TRBD2. The ends lost 3 bases at V and 5 bases at J; junction bases unmatched: 6. The length of the CDR3 is 15 residues. Germline lookup yields CDR1 MNHEY and CDR2 SMNVEV (reference sequence). The DNA of the CDR3 is TGTGCCAGCAGTTTCGGCGGGGGGCCCGACAATGAGCAGTTCTTC. It specifies CASSFGGGPDNEQFF.

The chain carries TRBV7-2 and TRBJ1-1; D is perhaps TRBD1 (5 bases). With 5 bases removed from V and 1 base from J, the gap between germline ends came to 14 bases. Germline CDR1 reads SGHTA; CDR2 reads FQGNSA. The CDR3 consists of 15 residues. The CDR3 here is CASSLTGTRNTEAFF. The CDR3 nucleotides are TGTGCCAGCAGCCTTACCGGGACGAGGAACACTGAAGCTTTCTTT.

The rearrangement links TRBV15 to TRBJ1-1; D uncertain. The V and J ends lost 0 bases and 3 bases respectively, with 8 bases between them. Germline assignment: CDR1 LNHNV and CDR2 YYDKDF (reference sequence). CDR3 length equals 14 residues. This CDR3 is CATSRDGVYTEAFF. CDR3 nucleotides: TGTGCCACCAGCAGAGATGGGGTTTACACTGAAGCTTTCTTT.

The genes are TRBV5-4 and TRBJ2-2; 8 bases fit TRBD2. The germline V gene encodes CDR1 SGHNT and CDR2 YYREEE (reference sequence). The J segment lost 3 bases and the V segment lost 4 bases, leaving 8 bases of the junction unmatched. This CDR3 comprises 16 residues. The DNA of the CDR3 is TGTGCCAGCAGCCCTATAGCGGGGCCCTACACCGGGGAGCTGTTTTTT. This encodes CASSPIAGPYTGELFF.

This clone was counted ten times or more. Compared with germline, one end of the junction differs, possibly owing to a read error. The chain uses TRBV27 and TRBJ2-7, with D possibly TRBD1 on 5 matching bases. Per the germline V gene, CDR1 is MNHEY and CDR2 is SMNVEV (reference sequence). The CDR3 covers 14 residues. The CDR3 reads CASSLLGRQYEQYF. CDR3 coding DNA: TGTGCCAGCAGCTTATTGGGCCGACAGTACGAGCAGTACTTC.

The sample holds a few counts of this clone. V and J are TRBV7-9 and TRBJ2-1; D perhaps matches TRBD2 (6 bases). Germline V CDR1 and CDR2: SEHNR, FQNEAQ (reference sequence). This CDR3 contains 15 residues. The ends were cut back, 3 bases at V and 4 bases at J, with 13 bases in the middle. Written as DNA, the CDR3 is TGTGCCAGCAGCTTCGGCGGGGCCCCTTACAATGAGCAGTTCTTC. Protein: CASSFGGAPYNEQFF.

This clone was picked up a small number of times. At the DNA level, this CDR3 is encoded by other sequences in the same sample as well. The chain couples TRBV7-9 to TRBJ2-7; no firm D call. Germline CDR1 reads SEHNR; CDR2 reads FQNEAQ (reference sequence). V lost 5 bases and J lost 4, with 9 bases in between. There are 12 residues in the CDR3. The CDR3 sequence: CASSPSTYEQYF. The CDR3 bases are TGTGCCAGCAGCCCTTCGACTTACGAGCAGTACTTC. The full variable domain, rest sourced from reference TRBV7-9 and TRBJ2-7, is DTGVSQNPRHKITKRGQNVTFRCDPISEHNRLYWYRQTLGQGPEFLTYFQNEAQLEKSRLLSDRFSAERPKGSFSTLEIQRTEQGDSAMYLCASSPSTYEQYFGPGTRLTVT.

The chain couples TRBV30 to TRBJ1-3; no clear D gene. Germline loops: CDR1 GTSNPN, CDR2 SVGIG (reference sequence). The CDR3 is 14 residues long. Trimming left V 3 bases short and J 4 bases short, with 13 bases between. The CDR3 protein is CAWRSRGSGNTIYF. DNA of the CDR3: TGTGCCTGGAGGTCCCGAGGGAGCGGAAACACCATATATTTT.

This clone was recorded a few times. The chain employs TRBV4-1 and TRBJ1-2; 8 nucleotides agree with TRBD1. This CDR3 has 16 residues. The germline gives CDR1 MGHRA, CDR2 YSYEKL. With 5 bases clipped from V and 7 bases from J, the junction kept 15 bases outside the gene matches. CDR3 sequence reads: CASSGREDRVLSGYTF. In nucleotides, the CDR3 is TGCGCCAGCAGCGGCCGGGAGGACAGGGTGTTGAGTGGCTACACCTTC.

The gene calls are TRBV7-9 and TRBJ2-2; maybe TRBD2 (5 bases). Trimming pared 3 bases from V and 4 bases from J, leaving 12 bases between. The CDR3 is 15 amino acids. Germline CDR1 and CDR2: SEHNR and FQNEAQ (reference sequence). The CDR3 DNA is TGTGCCAGCAGCTTGGACGGGGTGAGCACCGGGGAGCTGTTTTTT. Protein sequence: CASSLDGVSTGELFF.

The gene calls are TRBV27 and TRBJ1-5; no firm D call. Trimming took 4 bases from V and 2 from J, leaving 9 bases between them. The CDR3 is 14 residues long. Germline V gene sequence: CDR1 MNHEY, CDR2 SMNVEV (reference sequence). As DNA, the CDR3 is TGTGCCAGCAGTTCGGGAAGGGGCAATCAGCCCCAGCATTTT. Its protein product is CASSSGRGNQPQHF.

The rearrangement links TRBV18 to TRBJ1-6; D is unresolved. Per the germline V gene, CDR1 is KGHSH and CDR2 is LQKENI. The V end was cut by 2 bases, the J end by 6 bases, with 11 bases between. The CDR3 extends over 15 amino acids. CDR3 in DNA: TGTGCCAGCTCACCATCAGGACTTCTTAATTCACCCCTCCACTTT. It translates to CASSPSGLLNSPLHF.

This clone is medium-sized. CDR3 bases: TGTGCCAGCAGCTTTCTAGGGGGCCAAGAGACCCAGTACTTC. As protein: CASSFLGGQETQYF. The rearrangement joins TRBV7-2 to TRBJ2-5, with a weak D call TRBD1 (6 bases). Germline loops: CDR1 SGHTA, CDR2 FQGNSA. Trimming took off 3 bases at V and 1 base at J, with 9 bases between the two ends. The CDR3 consists of 14 residues.

The chain couples TRBV10-3 to TRBJ1-5, with D possibly TRBD1 on 6 matching bases. Germline V gene data show CDR1 as ENHRY and CDR2 as SYGVKD. CDR3 length equals 16 residues. V lost 0 bases to trimming and J lost 0 bases, with 9 bases between them. CDR3 residues: CAISESGAASNQPQHF. In DNA form, the CDR3 reads TGTGCCATCAGTGAGTCGGGGGCGGCTAGCAATCAGCCCCAGCATTTT.

The chain couples TRBV29-1 to TRBJ1-1; possibly TRBD1 for D (5 bases). The CDR3 runs to 11 residues. In germline, CDR1 is SQVTM, CDR2 ANQGSEA. Trimming removed 4 bases at V and 10 bases at J, with 13 bases between. CDR3 coding DNA: TGCAGCGTTGGTTCAGGGAGAGGAGCTTTCTTT. Encoded protein: CSVGSGRGAFF. Variable domain in full (rest from reference TRBV29-1 and TRBJ1-1): SAVISQKPSRDICQRGTSLTIQCQVDSQVTMMFWYRQQPGQSLTLIATANQGSEATYESGFVIDKFPISRPNLTFSTLTVSNMSPEDSSIYLCSVGSGRGAFFGQGTRLTVV.

The chain employs TRBV12-5 and TRBJ2-2, with D uncertain. Germline V CDR1 and CDR2: LGHNT, FRNRAP. The CDR3 totals 12 residues. The germline V and J ends were trimmed by 9 bases and 5 bases, with 10 bases remaining between them. For the CDR3, the DNA is TGTGCTAGCTGCCCATGGACCGGGGAGCTGTTTTTT. Translating it yields CASCPWTGELFF.

Points on this clone: Within the sample, other DNA sequences also encode this same CDR3. The gene calls are TRBV27 and TRBJ1-1; D gene uncertain. There are 15 residues in the CDR3. The germline CDR1 and CDR2 sequences are MNHEY and SMNVEV (reference sequence). The ends were cut back, 0 bases at V and 1 base at J, with 9 bases in the middle. Here the CDR3 DNA reads TGTGCCAGCAGTTTATCGATCGGTGGGAACACTGAAGCTTTCTTT. Its protein is CASSLSIGGNTEAFF.

This clone has just a few counts. The chain joins TRBV6-1 to TRBJ2-7; D is perhaps TRBD1 (5 bases). V lost 1 base and J 2 bases, leaving 9 bases between the germline ends. The germline V gene has CDR1 MNHNS and CDR2 SASEGT. CDR3 length: 14 residues. CDR3 in DNA: TGTGCCAGCAGTGAAGTGCAGGGAACCTACGAGCAGTACTTC. It codes for CASSEVQGTYEQYF.

The chain employs TRBV5-4 and TRBJ2-1; 10 bases fit TRBD2. The CDR3 consists of 17 residues. Germline V CDR1 and CDR2: SGHNT, YYREEE (reference sequence). The trim removed 0 bases at V and 15 bases at J, leaving 18 bases unmatched. CDR3 DNA sequence: TGTGCCAGCAGCTTGGTGCCCCTACTAGCGGGGAACCCAAAGGGGTTCTTC. It yields the protein CASSLVPLLAGNPKGFF.

This clone was seen a few times. J is TRBJ2-7 and V is TRBV6-6, with a tentative D call TRBD1 (6 bases). The CDR3 runs to 14 residues. The germline gives CDR1 MNHNY, CDR2 SVGAGI (reference sequence). The ends were cut back, 5 bases at V and 3 bases at J, with 14 bases in the middle. The CDR3 protein is CASSEGQEYYEQYF. The DNA of the CDR3 is TGTGCCAGCAGTGAGGGACAAGAATACTACGAGCAGTACTTC.

The chain has TRBV4-1 and TRBJ2-2, with unresolved D. The V and J ends lost 3 bases and 1 base respectively, with 6 bases between them. Germline values: CDR1 MGHRA, CDR2 YSYEKL. This CDR3 has 14 amino acids. CDR3 bases: TGCGCCAGCAGCCATCTACAGAACACCGGGGAGCTGTTTTTT. This translates into CASSHLQNTGELFF.

V is TRBV6-1 and J is TRBJ2-7, with 7 bases that match TRBD1. The germline CDR1 and CDR2 sequences are MNHNS and SASEGT. Unmatched junction bases numbered 4, after V lost 7 bases and J lost 1 base. The length of the CDR3 is 13 residues. The CDR3 spells CASKMDRSYEQYF. In DNA, the CDR3 is TGTGCCAGCAAAATGGACAGGTCCTACGAGCAGTACTTC.

The chain couples TRBV7-9 to TRBJ2-5; 9 positions match TRBD2. This CDR3 spans 14 amino acids. The V gene end was trimmed by 2 bases and the J gene end by 5 bases; junction bases not matched to a gene: 3. Germline V gene data show CDR1 as SEHNR and CDR2 as FQNEAQ (reference sequence). CDR3 protein: CASSLLAGAETQYF. The CDR3 nucleotides are TGTGCCAGCAGCTTATTAGCGGGGGCTGAGACCCAGTACTTC.